This T cell receptor beta chain appears in the sequencing data of a study of CD8+ T cells in alopecia areata. The study's findings and limits: Mouse data revealed clearer TCR sharing than patient data did, a gap possibly tied to HLA. Scalp clonality dropped significantly under tofacitinib, as did expanded CD8+ top-100 clones.

The CDR3 contains 12 residues. Germline V gene data show CDR1 as SQVTM and CDR2 as ANQGSEA. V lost 6 bases and J lost 4; bases outside the gene matches: 2. Following extraction, RNA underwent reverse transcription to cDNA, which served as the sequencing template. Repertoires were generated with immunoSEQ multiplex PCR, while TCRdb's copy carries only in-frame clones and drops some. The repertoire includes about 210,000 clones, less than 65% of them detected once, and around 4.3% sits in the top ten. Notes on this clone: Its target is not known. The same CDR3 is also encoded by other DNA sequences in this sample.

Treatment in this sample: oral pan-JAK inhibitor, 5-10 mg twice daily. Collected material from alopecia areata patients comprised lesional scalp punch biopsies and peripheral blood. This TCR was recovered from a human donor with alopecia areata. The sample in question was CD4+ T cells sorted from blood, obtained at week 4, from a patient treated with tofacitinib. The chain is built from TRBV29-1 and TRBJ2-2; 7 bases agree with TRBD1. The CDR3 sequence: CSVSGGTGELFF. Written as DNA, the CDR3 is TGCAGCGTATCAGGGGGCACCGGGGAGCTGTTTTTT.